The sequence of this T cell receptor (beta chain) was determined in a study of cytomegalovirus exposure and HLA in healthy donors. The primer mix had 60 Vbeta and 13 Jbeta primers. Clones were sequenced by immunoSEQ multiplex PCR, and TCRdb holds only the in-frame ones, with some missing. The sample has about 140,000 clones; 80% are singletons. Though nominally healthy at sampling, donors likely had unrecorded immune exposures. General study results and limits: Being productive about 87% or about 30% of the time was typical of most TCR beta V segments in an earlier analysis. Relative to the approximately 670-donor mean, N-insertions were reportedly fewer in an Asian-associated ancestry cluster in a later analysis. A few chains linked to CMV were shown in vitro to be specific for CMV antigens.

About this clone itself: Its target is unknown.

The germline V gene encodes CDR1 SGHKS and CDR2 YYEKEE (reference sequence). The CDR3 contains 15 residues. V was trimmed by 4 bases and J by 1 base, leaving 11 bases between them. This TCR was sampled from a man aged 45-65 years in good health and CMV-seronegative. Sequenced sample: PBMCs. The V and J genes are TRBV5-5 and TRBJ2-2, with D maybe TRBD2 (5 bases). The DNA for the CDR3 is TGTGCCAGCAGCGACACCCGGGGGAACACCGGGGAGCTGTTTTTT. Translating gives CASSDTRGNTGELFF.